In this sample, the clone carrying this TCR beta chain turned up many times. Its antigen is undetermined. This entry comes from a study of T cells in Graves' hyperthyroidism and ophthalmopathy. The PBMCs were sourced from fresh peripheral blood (more than 9 ml). Trimming at V came to 1 base and at J to 5 bases, leaving 6 bases not matched to a gene. Germline V gene lookup returns CDR1 SGHRS and CDR2 YFSETQ. CDR3 length: 14 residues. Study outcomes and limitations: Expanded thyroid clonotypes (above 0.001) were mostly also found in blood.

RNA transcripts provided the source from which TCR beta CDR3 regions were amplified. When the TCR CDR3 underwent first-round RT-PCR, the HTBI primer set was used. TCRdb re-derived calls from the multiplex PCR reads in MiXCR, one entry per CDR3 protein. The sample holds hundreds of thousands of distinct CDR3 sequences; roughly 14% are singletons and the top ten take roughly 13%. The rearrangement joins TRBV5-1 to TRBJ2-7; 7 bases match TRBD1. Sequences were obtained from blood. The source of this sequence is a man younger than 35 with Graves' ophthalmopathy. The CDR3 nucleotides read TGCGCCAGCAGCTTGCTTAAGCAGGGGGACGAGCAGTACTTC. Its translation is CASSLLKQGDEQYF.